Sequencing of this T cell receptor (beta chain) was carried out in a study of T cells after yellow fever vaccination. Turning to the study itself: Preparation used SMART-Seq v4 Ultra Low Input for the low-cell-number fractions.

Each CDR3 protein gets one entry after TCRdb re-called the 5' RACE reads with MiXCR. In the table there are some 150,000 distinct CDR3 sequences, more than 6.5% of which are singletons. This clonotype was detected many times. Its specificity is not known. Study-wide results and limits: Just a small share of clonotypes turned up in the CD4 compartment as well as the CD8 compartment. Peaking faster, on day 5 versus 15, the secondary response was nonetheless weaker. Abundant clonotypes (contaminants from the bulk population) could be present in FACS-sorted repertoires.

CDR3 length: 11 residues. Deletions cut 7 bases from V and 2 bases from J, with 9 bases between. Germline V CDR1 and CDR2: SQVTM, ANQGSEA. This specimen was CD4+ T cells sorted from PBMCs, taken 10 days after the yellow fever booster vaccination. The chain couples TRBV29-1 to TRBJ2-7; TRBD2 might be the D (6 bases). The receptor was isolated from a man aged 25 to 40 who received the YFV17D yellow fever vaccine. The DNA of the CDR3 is TGCAGCGCCCGCGGGGCCTACGAGCAGTACTTC. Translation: CSARGAYEQYF.